This T cell receptor (beta chain) appears in the sequencing data of a study of T cells after yellow fever vaccination. On the study more broadly: Preparing low-cell-number fractions relied on SMART-Seq v4 Ultra Low Input. Study-wide results and caveats: FACS-sorted repertoires could harbor abundant contaminating bulk-population clonotypes.

This clonotype was seen ten or more times. Its cognate antigen is unknown. V gave up 4 bases and J gave up 10 bases, with 12 bases separating them. The CDR3 is 12 amino acids. Germline V CDR1 and CDR2: SGHRS, YFSETQ. TCRdb redid the calling of the 5' RACE reads with MiXCR, one entry per CDR3 protein. The table shows about 340,000 distinct CDR3 sequences, with approximately 4% occurring only once. The sequenced sample was PBMCs, obtained 5 days after the yellow fever booster vaccination. This chain joins TRBV5-1 and TRBJ2-1; the D gene is possibly TRBD1 (5 bases). The receptor was derived from a man between 18 and 29 years old who received the YFV17D yellow fever vaccine. CDR3 sequence: CASSVTKGEQFF. The CDR3 DNA reads as TGCGCCAGCAGCGTTACCAAGGGGGAGCAGTTCTTC.